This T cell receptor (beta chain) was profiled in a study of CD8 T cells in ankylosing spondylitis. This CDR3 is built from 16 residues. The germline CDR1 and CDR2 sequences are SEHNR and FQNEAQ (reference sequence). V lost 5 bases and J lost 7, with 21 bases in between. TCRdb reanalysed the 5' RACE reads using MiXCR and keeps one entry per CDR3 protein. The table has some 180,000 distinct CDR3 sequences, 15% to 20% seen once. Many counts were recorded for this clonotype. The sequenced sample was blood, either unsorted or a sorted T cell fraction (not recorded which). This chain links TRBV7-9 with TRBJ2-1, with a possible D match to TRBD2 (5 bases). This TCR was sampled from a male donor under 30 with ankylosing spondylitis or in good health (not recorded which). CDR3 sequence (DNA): TGTGCCAGCAGCCCGCCCACCGGGAAGCTCTCTAATGAGCAGTTCTTC. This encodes CASSPPTGKLSNEQFF. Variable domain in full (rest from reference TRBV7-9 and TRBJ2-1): DTGVSQNPRHKITKRGQNVTFRCDPISEHNRLYWYRQTLGQGPEFLTYFQNEAQLEKSRLLSDRFSAERPKGSFSTLEIQRTEQGDSAMYLCASSPPTGKLSNEQFFGPGTRLTVL.